The next 20 T cell receptor beta chains were all read from a single sample in a study of T cell clonality in common variable immunodeficiency. Profiled with immunoSEQ multiplex PCR; TCRdb holds only in-frame clones, not every one. The sample holds some 44,000 clones, and no clone turns up only once. The material sequenced was peripheral blood mononuclear cells. Receptors originate from a person aged 18 to 75 in good health.

This clone was counted ten times or more. The sequence runs out 3 residues before the end of the CDR3; the remainder is reconstructed from the germline J gene. The chain combines TRBV4-1 with TRBJ2-1, with 13 bases identical to TRBD2. The CDR3 totals 17 residues. V lost 1 base and J lost 6; bases outside the gene matches: 6. The V gene's germline CDR1 is MGHRA and CDR2 YSYEKL. The CDR3 spells CASSQGRLAGGSNEQFF. The CDR3 bases that were read are TGCGCCAGCAGCCAAGGGAGACTAGCGGGAGGTTCCAATGAG.

Many counts were recorded for this clone. The read stops 3 residues short of the end of the CDR3; the missing end is completed from the germline J gene. The chain uses TRBV19 and TRBJ2-3; TRBD1 aligns across 7 bases. CDR1 and CDR2 (germline): LNHDA, SQIVND (reference sequence). V lost 6 bases to trimming and J lost 0 bases; unmatched junction nucleotides: 12. The CDR3 runs to 17 residues. CDR3: CASRLGTGAVSTDTQYF. CDR3 DNA (partial): TGTGCCAGTAGACTGGGCACAGGGGCAGTCAGCACAGATACG. Combining the CDR3 with reference TRBV19 and TRBJ2-3 gives the whole variable domain DGGITQSPKYLFRKEGQNVTLSCEQNLNHDAMYWYRQDPGQGLRLIYYSQIVNDFQKGDIAEGYSVSREKKESFPLTVTSAQKNPTAFYLCASRLGTGAVSTDTQYFGPGTRLTVL.

This clone occurred many times. The missing CDR3 end, 3 residues past where the read stops, is filled in from the germline J gene. The chain recombines TRBV5-1 with TRBJ1-1, with D possibly TRBD1 on 5 matching bases. The CDR3 is 13 amino acids. Germline lookup yields CDR1 SGHRS and CDR2 YFSETQ. The germline V and J ends were trimmed by 7 bases and 4 bases, with 14 bases remaining between them. The CDR3 region is CASRQGPTTEAFF. The sequenced part of the CDR3 DNA is TGCGCCAGCCGTCAGGGCCCTACCACTGAA.

Ten or more counts support this clone. The read stops 3 residues short of the end of the CDR3; the missing end is completed from the germline J gene. The chain is built from TRBV19 and TRBJ1-2; 8 positions agree with TRBD1. This CDR3 has 16 amino acids. Per the germline V gene, CDR1 is LNHDA and CDR2 is SQIVND (reference sequence). V was pared by 4 bases and J by 4 bases, with 11 bases of the junction left unmatched. The CDR3 DNA, read in part, is TGTGCCAGTAGTAACGGACAGGGCCGTGCCCCCTATGGC. Protein product: CASSNGQGRAPYG. The entire CDR3 protein is CASSNGQGRAPYGYTF.

This clone has ten or more counts. Read coverage stops 3 residues before the CDR3 terminus; the germline J gene supplies the remainder. V gene TRBV20-1 combines with J gene TRBJ1-5, with D perhaps TRBD1 (6 bases). CDR1 is DFQATT, CDR2 SNEGSKA, per germline (reference sequence). Trimming took off 6 bases at V and 3 bases at J, with 21 bases between the two ends. This CDR3 is built from 16 residues. Here the CDR3 reads CSAIVTGEDPNQPQHF. The covered CDR3 bases are TGCAGTGCCATAGTGACAGGCGAAGATCCCAATCAGCCC.

This clone was observed many times. The CDR3 is cut off 3 residues early in the read; its end comes from the germline J gene. V is TRBV7-3 and J is TRBJ2-3, with TRBD2 matching 10 bases. Trimming took 2 bases from V and 2 from J; bases not matched to a gene: 7. This CDR3 is 17 amino acids long. Per the germline V gene, CDR1 is SGHTA and CDR2 is FQGTGA. CDR3: CASSLSPTSGNTDTQYF. The sequenced CDR3 bases are TGTGCCAGCAGCTTATCCCCTACTAGCGGGAACACAGATACG.

This clone was counted ten times or more. The read ends 3 residues shy of where the CDR3 ends; the end is completed using the germline J gene. V and J are TRBV29-1 and TRBJ1-1; maybe TRBD1 (5 bases). Germline CDR1 reads SQVTM; CDR2 reads ANQGSEA. Trimming cost V 2 bases and J 2 bases, with 9 bases left between them. This CDR3 region has 13 residues. CDR3: CSVESQGNTEAFF. CDR3 bases read: TGCAGCGTTGAATCTCAGGGAAACACTGAA.

This clone was recorded many times. The read ends 3 residues before the CDR3 terminus; that terminus is restored from the germline J gene. The rearrangement uses TRBV5-1 and TRBJ2-7; TRBD2 is a possible D gene (6 bases). CDR3 length: 16 residues. The germline CDR1 and CDR2 sequences are SGHRS and YFSETQ. Trimming pared 4 bases from V and 4 bases from J, leaving 21 bases between. This CDR3 is CASSHPVGGDPYEQYF. The sequenced CDR3 bases are TGCGCCAGCAGCCACCCAGTCGGGGGAGACCCTTACGAG.

This clone has a count of ten or more. The observed sequence ends 3 residues before the CDR3 terminus, with the missing tail filled in from the germline J gene. The V and J genes are TRBV5-1 and TRBJ1-1, with D possibly being TRBD1 (5 bases). The CDR3 totals 14 residues. V lost 4 bases to trimming and J lost 4 bases, with 14 bases between them. Germline V gene lookup returns CDR1 SGHRS and CDR2 YFSETQ. The sequenced part of the CDR3 DNA is TGCGCCAGCAGCCCGGAGGGGCGGGGCACTGAA. It translates to CASSPEGRGTE. The whole CDR3 sequence is CASSPEGRGTEAFF.

This clone was recorded many times. The sequenced fragment ends 3 residues before the CDR3 boundary, so the rest is inferred from the germline J gene. The rearrangement uses TRBV28 and TRBJ1-3; D possibly corresponds to TRBD1 (6 bases). V lost 5 bases to trimming and J lost 4 bases, with 21 bases between them. Germline lookup yields CDR1 MDHEN and CDR2 SYDVKM. This CDR3 comprises 17 residues. CDR3 protein: CASSLTLGGAGGNTIYF. CDR3 DNA, as far as it was read: TGTGCCAGCAGTCTAACTCTGGGGGGGGCAGGGGGAAACACC.

This clone was detected ten times or more. At one end the junction does not follow the germline gene, possibly because of a read error. The CDR3 is cut off 3 residues early in the read; its end comes from the germline J gene. The V and J genes are TRBV4-2 and TRBJ2-2; no firm D call. This CDR3 contains 15 residues. Germline values: CDR1 LGHNA, CDR2 YNFKEQ. The CDR3 region is CASSQDFPHTGELFF. The DNA read from the CDR3 is TGCGCCAGCAGCCAAGATTTCCCTCACACCGGGGAG.

This clone was counted many times. The CDR3 is cut off 3 residues early in the read; its end comes from the germline J gene. This chain connects TRBV7-3 to TRBJ1-1, with TRBD1 matching 12 bases. J was trimmed by 6 bases and V by 5 bases; bases with no gene match: 7. CDR3 size: 15 residues. Germline V gives CDR1 SGHTA, CDR2 FQGTGA. The CDR3: CASSRTGTGGAEAFF. Partial CDR3 DNA: TGTGCCAGCAGCCGAACCGGGACAGGGGGCGCTGAA.

At least ten counts were recorded for this clone. The CDR3 end lies 3 residues beyond the end of the read and is filled in from the germline J gene. The V gene is TRBV30, the J gene TRBJ2-1, with 7 bases matching TRBD2. V was clipped by 0 bases and J by 7 bases; unmatched bases: 6. CDR1 is GTSNPN and CDR2 is SVGIG in the germline V gene (reference sequence). This CDR3 is 14 amino acids long. The sequenced CDR3 bases are TGTGCCTGGAGTGTAAAGGGACTACGGAATGAG. This codes for CAWSVKGLRNE. The CDR3, in full, reads CAWSVKGLRNEQFF.

This clone was detected ten times or more. The read halts 3 residues ahead of the CDR3 end, with the missing end drawn from the germline J gene. This sequence joins TRBV7-8 and TRBJ2-3; D is perhaps TRBD1 (5 bases). The CDR3 covers 16 residues. V dropped 6 bases and J dropped 2 bases, with 18 bases sitting between them. CDR1 is SGHVS, CDR2 FQNEAQ, per germline. CDR3 DNA (partial): TGTGCCAGCAGTACCTGGAAAAAGACAGACACAGATACG. Protein product: CASSTWKKTDTDT. The entire CDR3 protein reads CASSTWKKTDTDTQYF.

This clone occurred many times. Coverage ceases 3 residues before the CDR3 finishes, and the germline J gene fills in the end. The chain carries TRBV7-2 and TRBJ1-2; D is possibly TRBD1 (5 bases). Germline CDR1 reads SGHTA; CDR2 reads FQGNSA. This CDR3 has 13 amino acids. V was clipped by 5 bases and J by 4 bases, with 11 bases between them. CDR3 amino acids: CASSPGEAYGYTF. The DNA read from the CDR3 is TGTGCCAGCAGCCCGGGGGAGGCCTATGGC.

This clone was seen ten or more times. Read coverage stops 3 residues before the CDR3 terminus; the germline J gene supplies the remainder. The chain couples TRBV20-1 to TRBJ2-3; D might be TRBD1 (6 bases). Germline-derived CDR1 and CDR2 are DFQATT and SNEGSKA (reference sequence). CDR3 length equals 16 residues. V was trimmed by 3 bases and J by 3 bases, leaving 19 bases between them. CDR3 DNA, as far as it was read: TGCAGTGCTAGCCCAACCACAGGGATTGGGACAGATACG. Translating it yields CSASPTTGIGTDT. The whole CDR3 protein reads CSASPTTGIGTDTQYF.

This clone has at least ten counts. The read ends 3 residues early relative to the CDR3; the germline J gene fills the gap. The rearrangement joins TRBV7-3 to TRBJ1-1, with TRBD1 identical over 7 bases. The V and J ends lost 5 bases and 6 bases, in that order; junction bases with no gene match: 6. This CDR3 spans 13 amino acids. The germline CDR1 and CDR2 sequences are SGHTA and FQGTGA. The DNA read from the CDR3 is TGTGCCAGCAGCCGCGACAGGGTGTCTGAA. It codes for CASSRDRVSE. The CDR3 as a whole reads CASSRDRVSEAFF.

This clone occurred many times. The CDR3 goes on 3 residues after the read ends, and that part is filled in from the germline J gene. V usage is TRBV15 and J usage is TRBJ2-5; TRBD2 agrees at 10 bases. Germline assignment: CDR1 LNHNV and CDR2 YYDKDF (reference sequence). The trim removed 2 bases at V and 5 bases at J, leaving 5 bases unmatched. CDR3 size: 15 residues. CDR3 DNA, as far as it was read: TGTGCCACCAGCAGACTAGCGGGGGCCGCGGAGACC. Encoded protein: CATSRLAGAAET. The CDR3 reads in full as CATSRLAGAAETQYF.

There are many counts of this clone. The read ends 3 residues before the CDR3 terminus; that terminus is restored from the germline J gene. The chain carries TRBV10-3 and TRBJ2-1, with 7 bases lining up with TRBD1. J gave up 7 bases and V 2 bases, and 2 bases lay outside the gene matches. The germline V gene has CDR1 ENHRY and CDR2 SYGVKD. The CDR3 totals 13 residues. The part of the CDR3 DNA that was read is TGTGCCATCAGTGAGAGGGGGCTAAATGAG. Translation gives CAISERGLNE. The whole CDR3 sequence reads CAISERGLNEQFF.

For this clone: The CDR3 extends 3 residues past the end of the read, so its final part is completed from the germline J gene. This chain uses TRBV6-4 with TRBJ1-2; weak D call: TRBD1 (5 bases). CDR3 length: 15 amino acids. CDR1 is MRHNA and CDR2 is SNTAGT in the germline V gene. The CDR3 bases that were read are TGTGCCAGCAGTGACAACGCAGACATGGGGGGTGAC. Amino acids: CASSDNADMGGD. The CDR3 as a whole reads CASSDNADMGGDYTF.